One and the same sample provided the 5 T cell receptor beta chains below, sequenced in a study of somatic mutations in cytotoxic T cells in rheumatoid arthritis. Only in-frame clones appear in the TCRdb table, and some are missing; sequencing was by immunoSEQ multiplex PCR. The sample lists some 3,600 clones; approximately 84% were seen once. The material sequenced was CD8+ T cells sorted from blood. Receptor source: a man aged 35-49 years with rheumatoid arthritis.

This chain links TRBV28 with TRBJ2-1; 10 nucleotides agree with TRBD2. CDR3 length equals 18 residues. V was pared by 1 base and J by 3 bases, with 9 bases of the junction left unmatched. CDR1 and CDR2 from the germline V gene are MDHEN and SYDVKM. DNA for the CDR3: TGTGCCAGCAGTTTATCGGCTAGCGGGAGCTGGTTCTACAATGAGCAGTTCTTC. Translating it yields CASSLSASGSWFYNEQFF. The full variable domain, completed using reference TRBV28 and TRBJ2-1, is DVKVTQSSRYLVKRTGEKVFLECVQDMDHENMFWYRQDPGLGLRLIYFSYDVKMKEKGDIPEGYSVSREKKERFSLILESASTNQTSMYLCASSLSASGSWFYNEQFFGPGTRLTVL.

J is TRBJ2-3 and V is TRBV25-1; 8 positions match TRBD1. Germline V CDR1 and CDR2: MGHDK, SYGVNS. The junction had 4 bases not matched to a gene; V was cut back by 3 bases and J by 2 bases. The CDR3 contains 15 residues. For the CDR3, the DNA is TGTGCCAGCAGTGAGCTACAGGGGGACACAGATACGCAGTATTTT. It codes for CASSELQGDTDTQYF.

The V and J genes are TRBV6-6 and TRBJ2-7, with D unresolved. The germline V gene encodes CDR1 MNHNY and CDR2 SVGAGI (reference sequence). This CDR3 comprises 14 residues. V lost 3 bases, J lost 3 bases, and 12 bases lay in between. The CDR3 DNA follows: TGTGCCAGCAGTTATTCTAATGAAGACTACGAGCAGTACTTC. Its protein is CASSYSNEDYEQYF.

The chain links TRBV5-4 to TRBJ1-1; unclear D gene. The CDR3 has 14 amino acids. V lost 1 base, J lost 1 base, and 8 bases lay in between. In germline, CDR1 is SGHNT, CDR2 YYREEE (reference sequence). The CDR3 DNA reads TGTGCCAGCAGCTTGCCCGCCAGGAACACTGAAGCTTTCTTT. Translating gives CASSLPARNTEAFF.

The chain recombines TRBV5-1 with TRBJ2-1; 8 bases match TRBD2. CDR3 length: 15 residues. Looked up from germline, CDR1 is SGHRS and CDR2 is YFSETQ. V gave up 0 bases and J gave up 7 bases; unmatched junction bases: 6. The CDR3 reads CASSLVSGGPNEQFF. CDR3 DNA: TGCGCCAGCAGCTTGGTTTCGGGAGGGCCGAATGAGCAGTTCTTC.